Below are 22 T cell receptor beta chains sequenced from a single sample in a study of T cells in Graves' hyperthyroidism and ophthalmopathy. What was amplified from RNA transcripts were TCR beta CDR3 regions. A first-round RT-PCR of the TCR CDR3 used the HTBI primer set. TCRdb reprocessed the multiplex PCR reads via MiXCR and lists one record per CDR3 protein. Here the sample spans about 480,000 distinct CDR3 sequences, around 15% being singletons. Sequenced material: blood. The receptors derive from a woman younger than 30 with Graves' hyperthyroidism.

V is TRBV28 and J is TRBJ2-7; maybe TRBD2 (6 bases). CDR3 length: 15 residues. The V end lost 4 bases, the J end lost 3 bases, and 16 bases lay between the germline ends. CDR1 and CDR2 (germline): MDHEN, SYDVKM. Here the CDR3 reads CASSSPGLGSYEQYF. For the CDR3, the DNA is TGTGCCAGCAGTTCGCCGGGACTGGGAAGCTACGAGCAGTACTTC.

This clonotype has a count of ten or more. This chain links TRBV30 with TRBJ1-1, with TRBD1 matching 9 bases. There are 15 residues in the CDR3. The germline gives CDR1 GTSNPN, CDR2 SVGIG (reference sequence). Germline trimming cut 3 bases from V and 1 base from J; bases unmatched to any gene: 6. CDR3 nucleotide sequence: TGTGCCTGGAGGGGGACAGGGAACGAGAACACTGAAGCTTTCTTT. This encodes CAWRGTGNENTEAFF.

Many counts were recorded for this clonotype. This chain connects TRBV6-1 to TRBJ2-1; 7 bases align to TRBD2. The CDR3 loop spans 15 amino acids. Germline CDR1 MNHNS, CDR2 SASEGT. With 5 bases clipped from V and 8 bases from J, the junction kept 12 bases outside the gene matches. The CDR3 DNA sequence: TGTGCCAGCAGTACCCACGGCGGGAGAATGGATGAGCAGTTCTTC. This sequence encodes CASSTHGGRMDEQFF.

This clonotype has just a few counts. The chain carries TRBV6-4 and TRBJ2-2; D might be TRBD1 (6 bases). The CDR3 is 17 amino acids. The V and J ends lost 0 bases and 0 bases respectively, with 11 bases between them. The germline V gene has CDR1 MRHNA and CDR2 SNTAGT. The CDR3, as DNA: TGTGCCAGCAGTGACTCGCCAGGGGCGGCGAACACCGGGGAGCTGTTTTTT. Protein sequence: CASSDSPGAANTGELFF.

V usage is TRBV6-1 and J usage is TRBJ2-3; D unclear. CDR1 is MNHNS, CDR2 SASEGT, per germline. With 6 bases removed from V and 4 bases from J, the gap between germline ends came to 14 bases. CDR3 length: 14 residues. CDR3: CASSQGLSADTQYF. DNA for the CDR3: TGTGCCAGCAGCCAAGGGCTTTCCGCAGATACGCAGTATTTT.

This clonotype was observed many times. V and J are TRBV6-2 or TRBV6-3 and TRBJ2-1, with a possible D match to TRBD2 (5 bases). There are 14 residues in the CDR3. Germline V gives CDR1 MNHEY, CDR2 SVGEGT. Deletions cut 6 bases from V and 4 bases from J, with 13 bases between. Here the CDR3 reads CASSPSSGYNEQFF. CDR3 DNA: TGTGCCAGCAGCCCCTCTTCGGGGTACAATGAGCAGTTCTTC.

At least ten counts were recorded for this clonotype. J is TRBJ1-6 and V is TRBV12-3 or TRBV12-4; 11 bases line up with TRBD1. J lost 0 bases, V lost 8 bases, and 6 bases had no gene match. CDR3 length equals 17 residues. For the CDR3, the DNA is TGTGCCAGCGCTCCCGGGACAGGGGGCTCCTATAATTCACCCCTCCACTTT. It encodes CASAPGTGGSYNSPLHF.

V is TRBV12-3 or TRBV12-4 and J is TRBJ1-5; possible D gene TRBD1, 6 bases. The V end was cut by 0 bases, the J end by 5 bases, with 11 bases between. This CDR3 spans 15 amino acids. This CDR3 is CASSLADSGYQPQHF. The CDR3 bases are TGTGCCAGCAGTTTAGCGGACAGCGGGTATCAGCCCCAGCATTTT.

V gene TRBV7-6 combines with J gene TRBJ1-3; unclear D gene. The CDR3 runs 11 residues. CDR1 is SGHVS, CDR2 FNYEAQ, per germline. V lost 2 bases, J lost 8 bases, and 4 bases lay in between. Here the CDR3 DNA reads TGTGCCAGCAGCTTAAAGGACACCATATATTTT. Its translation is CASSLKDTIYF. The entire variable domain, with the rest obtained from reference TRBV7-6 and TRBJ1-3, is as follows: GAGVSQSPRYKVTKRGQDVALRCDPISGHVSLYWYRQALGQGPEFLTYFNYEAQQDKSGLPNDRFSAERPEGSISTLTIQRTEQRDSAMYRCASSLKDTIYFGEGSWLTVV.

This clonotype occurred many times. This chain uses TRBV12-3 or TRBV12-4 with TRBJ2-1, with 10 bases that match TRBD1. The CDR3 has 15 amino acids. The trim removed 6 bases at V and 5 bases at J, leaving 7 bases unmatched. The CDR3 coding sequence is TGTGCCAGCAGGACGGGACAGGGGAAGAACAATGAGCAGTTCTTC. Encoded protein: CASRTGQGKNNEQFF.

In this sample, this clonotype turned up many times. The chain is built from TRBV2 and TRBJ1-5, with TRBD1 matching 9 bases. The trim removed 7 bases at V and 7 bases at J, leaving 5 bases unmatched. CDR3 length equals 13 residues. CDR1 is SNHLY and CDR2 is FYNNEI in the germline V gene. This chain's CDR3 is CASIQGAGQPQHF. CDR3 DNA sequence: TGTGCCAGCATACAGGGGGCAGGGCAGCCCCAGCATTTT.

Ten or more counts support this clonotype. The rearrangement links TRBV5-1 to TRBJ2-6, with TRBD2 as a possible D gene (6 bases). Germline V lookup: CDR1 SGHRS, CDR2 YFSETQ. The CDR3 has 21 amino acids. V lost 4 bases, J lost 0 bases, and 26 bases lay in between. The DNA of the CDR3 is TGCGCCAGCAGCAAGGAGGGTCTCACTCACCTACCCAACTCTGGGGCCAACGTCCTGACTTTC. Translated, it gives CASSKEGLTHLPNSGANVLTF.

A remark on this clonotype: A much more abundant neighbour one base away suggests this may be a read error. V and J are TRBV20-1 and TRBJ2-3; D is unresolved. The germline V gene has CDR1 DFQATT and CDR2 SNEGSKA (reference sequence). V was pared by 6 bases and J by 4 bases, with 8 bases between. The CDR3 is 11 residues long. CDR3 residues: CSAKSADTQYF. The CDR3 coding sequence is TGCAGTGCCAAGAGCGCAGATACGCAGTATTTT.

The V gene is TRBV7-9, the J gene TRBJ1-5; D is ambiguous. The V and J ends lost 4 bases and 4 bases respectively, with 11 bases between them. Germline V CDR1 and CDR2: SEHNR, FQNEAQ (reference sequence). This CDR3 has 14 amino acids. The chain's CDR3 is CASSSTVTNQPQHF. CDR3 DNA sequence: TGTGCCAGCAGCTCTACAGTGACAAATCAGCCCCAGCATTTT.

This clonotype has a count of ten or more. This chain connects TRBV12-3 or TRBV12-4 to TRBJ1-1; the D gene is possibly TRBD1 (5 bases). There are 14 residues in the CDR3. Trimming pared 5 bases from V and 5 bases from J, leaving 15 bases between. In DNA, the CDR3 is TGTGCCAGCAGTGCCAGGGTGGAATTTACTGAAGCTTTCTTT. It translates to CASSARVEFTEAFF.

The chain has TRBV20-1 and TRBJ2-2; perhaps TRBD2 as D (6 bases). This CDR3 region has 15 residues. V gave up 4 bases and J gave up 5 bases, with 17 bases separating them. Germline CDR1 and CDR2: DFQATT and SNEGSKA (reference sequence). The CDR3 loop reads CSAIKVSGPTGELFF. CDR3 nucleotides: TGCAGTGCTATAAAGGTTAGCGGCCCAACCGGGGAGCTGTTTTTT.

This clonotype showed up many times. The rearrangement links TRBV27 to TRBJ1-1, with 8 bases fitting TRBD1. The CDR3 totals 13 residues. The junction had 8 bases not matched to a gene; V was cut back by 10 bases and J by 4 bases. Germline-derived CDR1 and CDR2 are MNHEY and SMNVEV (reference sequence). CDR3 sequence (DNA): TGTGCCACCGGGACAGGAGGCGTCACTGAAGCTTTCTTT. Translation: CATGTGGVTEAFF.

This clonotype showed up many times. V and J are TRBV7-9 and TRBJ2-1; 7 nucleotides align to TRBD2. The V gene's germline CDR1 is SEHNR and CDR2 FQNEAQ (reference sequence). The CDR3 loop spans 15 amino acids. V lost 4 bases and J lost 7; bases outside the gene matches: 10. The DNA of the CDR3 is TGTGCCAGCAGCTCGTCTGGGAGGGCCGTTAATGAGCAGTTCTTC. This codes for CASSSSGRAVNEQFF. The variable domain in full, completed from reference TRBV7-9 and TRBJ2-1, reads DTGVSQNPRHKITKRGQNVTFRCDPISEHNRLYWYRQTLGQGPEFLTYFQNEAQLEKSRLLSDRFSAERPKGSFSTLEIQRTEQGDSAMYLCASSSSGRAVNEQFFGPGTRLTVL.

This clonotype was found many times. This sequence joins TRBV27 and TRBJ1-2, with D perhaps TRBD1 (6 bases). The CDR3 contains 15 residues. Trimming left V 7 bases short and J 5 bases short, with 20 bases between. Germline assignment: CDR1 MNHEY and CDR2 SMNVEV (reference sequence). The DNA for the CDR3 is TGTGCCAGCAACCCACAGGGTCGACGTGGGTATGGCTACACCTTC. Its protein product is CASNPQGRRGYGYTF.

This clonotype was observed a few times. V gene TRBV19 combines with J gene TRBJ1-2; the match to TRBD1 covers 7 bases. Trimming removed 6 bases from V and 5 bases from J; junction bases left unmatched: 9. CDR1 is LNHDA, CDR2 SQIVND, per germline (reference sequence). The length of the CDR3 is 14 residues. The DNA of the CDR3 is TGTGCCAGTAGCCTAGGACAGGCAGAATATGGCTACACCTTC. It codes for CASSLGQAEYGYTF.

This clonotype was detected many times. The V and J genes are TRBV6-1 and TRBJ1-2; D is ambiguous. V lost 7 bases to trimming and J lost 3 bases, with 12 bases between them. The CDR3 is 13 residues long. Germline CDR1 reads MNHNS; CDR2 reads SASEGT. The CDR3 loop is CASMLEEHYGYTF. CDR3 DNA: TGTGCCAGCATGCTAGAGGAACACTATGGCTACACCTTC.

In its sample, this clonotype was seen a few times. This sequence joins TRBV20-1 and TRBJ2-1, with 7 bases lining up with TRBD2. V trimming: 6 bases; J trimming: 6 bases; junction bases outside the gene matches: 11. Germline V gene data show CDR1 as DFQATT and CDR2 as SNEGSKA (reference sequence). This CDR3 spans 14 amino acids. The CDR3 region has the DNA TGCAGTGCCCCTCCCTCGTGGACTAGCAATGAGCAGTTCTTC. Its protein is CSAPPSWTSNEQFF.